These 8 T cell receptor beta chains came from one sample sequenced in a study of CD8+ T cells in alopecia areata. Treatment reported: oral pan-JAK inhibitor, 5-10 mg twice daily. TCR sequencing used cDNA made by reverse transcription of extracted RNA. Produced via immunoSEQ multiplex PCR; TCRdb's table is partial and in-frame only. The repertoire holds 200,000 or so clones, with roughly 50% as singletons. The sequenced sample was CD4+ T cells sorted from blood, obtained at week 24, from a patient treated with tofacitinib. These receptors all stem from a human donor with alopecia areata.

Here the CDR3 reads CASSYSPTVGPETQYF. The CDR3, as DNA: TGTGCCAGCAGTTACTCGCCCACAGTTGGACCAGAGACCCAGTACTTC. This sequence joins TRBV6-5 and TRBJ2-5, with D uncertain. V dropped 0 bases and J dropped 4 bases, with 15 bases sitting between them. The CDR3 is 16 residues long. The germline gives CDR1 MNHEY, CDR2 SVGAGI.

A word on this clone: At the DNA level, this CDR3 is encoded by other sequences in the same sample as well. This chain uses TRBV2 with TRBJ2-3; D is perhaps TRBD1 (6 bases). The length of the CDR3 is 14 residues. The germline V and J ends were trimmed by 3 bases and 2 bases, with 9 bases remaining between them. Germline CDR1 SNHLY, CDR2 FYNNEI. CDR3 sequence reads: CASSDRTATDTQYF. Here the CDR3 DNA reads TGTGCCAGCAGTGACCGGACAGCCACAGATACGCAGTATTTT. Full variable domain (outside the CDR3, taken from reference TRBV2 and TRBJ2-3): EPEVTQTPSHQVTQMGQEVILRCVPISNHLYFYWYRQILGQKVEFLVSFYNNEISEKSEIFDDQFSVERPDGSNFTLKIRSTKLEDSAMYFCASSDRTATDTQYFGPGTRLTVL.

The chain has TRBV18 and TRBJ2-7; TRBD1 matches 7 bases. V gave up 4 bases and J gave up 2 bases; unmatched junction bases: 2. The CDR3 is made up of 13 amino acids. The germline V gene encodes CDR1 KGHSH and CDR2 LQKENI. The CDR3: CASSQGQAYEQYF. CDR3 DNA: TGTGCCAGCTCACAAGGACAGGCCTACGAGCAGTACTTC.

A note on this clone: At one boundary the junction diverges from the germline segment, which might be a read error. The chain couples TRBV5-4 to TRBJ2-1, with TRBD2 matching 7 bases. The V gene's germline CDR1 is SGHNT and CDR2 YYREEE (reference sequence). There are 15 residues in the CDR3. The CDR3 DNA reads as TGTGCCAGCAGCTTGGGGCCCGCGGGAGAGGATTTGGGGATCTTC. It yields the protein CASSLGPAGEDLGIF. Filled out from reference TRBV5-4 and TRBJ2-1, the complete variable domain reads ETGVTQSPTHLIKTRGQQVTLRCSSQSGHNTVSWYQQALGQGPQFIFQYYREEENGRGNFPPRFSGLQFPNYSSELNVNALELDDSALYLCASSLGPAGEDLGIFGPGTRLTVL.

V usage is TRBV9 and J usage is TRBJ2-3; tentatively, D is TRBD2 (6 bases). The CDR3 length is 13 residues. Germline CDR1 is SGDLS and CDR2 is YYNGEE. Trimming took off 3 bases at V and 4 bases at J, with 9 bases between the two ends. The CDR3 loop reads CASSDRLADTQYF. CDR3 in DNA: TGTGCCAGCAGCGACCGACTAGCAGATACGCAGTATTTT.

This chain uses TRBV28 with TRBJ2-5; D is perhaps TRBD2 (6 bases). The CDR3 has 13 residues. Germline CDR1 reads MDHEN; CDR2 reads SYDVKM. The V end was cut by 8 bases, the J end by 1 base, with 11 bases between. CDR3 sequence reads: CASALAPQETQYF. The CDR3 region has the DNA TGTGCCAGCGCACTAGCTCCCCAAGAGACCCAGTACTTC.

This chain joins TRBV29-1 and TRBJ1-1; 11 nucleotides align to TRBD1. This CDR3 has 16 amino acids. With 5 bases clipped from V and 4 bases from J, the junction kept 12 bases outside the gene matches. CDR1 and CDR2 (germline): SQVTM, ANQGSEA. CDR3 sequence reads: CSVPRAGTGGFTEAFF. CDR3 DNA: TGCAGCGTTCCCCGGGCCGGGACAGGGGGATTCACTGAAGCTTTCTTT.

CDR3 bases: TGTGCCAGCAGCTTGGCAGGGAATTCACCCCTCCACTTT. Its translation is CASSLAGNSPLHF. The chain has TRBV5-6 and TRBJ1-6; perhaps TRBD1 as D (5 bases). The CDR3 length is 13 residues. Germline CDR1 is SGHDT and CDR2 is YYEEEE. Trimming took off 0 bases at V and 7 bases at J, with 5 bases between the two ends.